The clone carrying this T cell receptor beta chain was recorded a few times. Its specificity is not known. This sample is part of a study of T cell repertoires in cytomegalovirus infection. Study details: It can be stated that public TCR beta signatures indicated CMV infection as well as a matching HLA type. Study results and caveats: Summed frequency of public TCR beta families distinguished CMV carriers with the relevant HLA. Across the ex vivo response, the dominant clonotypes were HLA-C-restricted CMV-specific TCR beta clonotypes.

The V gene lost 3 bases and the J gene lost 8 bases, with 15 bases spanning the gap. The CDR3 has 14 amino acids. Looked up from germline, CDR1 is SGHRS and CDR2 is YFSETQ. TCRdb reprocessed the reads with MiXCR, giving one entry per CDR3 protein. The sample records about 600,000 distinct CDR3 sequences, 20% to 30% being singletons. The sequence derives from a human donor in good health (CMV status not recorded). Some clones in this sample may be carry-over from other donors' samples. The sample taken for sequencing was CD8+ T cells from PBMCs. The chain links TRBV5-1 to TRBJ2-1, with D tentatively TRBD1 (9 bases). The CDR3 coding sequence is TGCGCCAGCAGCTCGGGGGGGACAGGGTATGAGCAGTTCTTC. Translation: CASSSGGTGYEQFF.